What follows describes a single T cell receptor (beta chain). The antigen this receptor binds is unknown. No base quality values were provided; no much bigger clone lies one nucleotide off. According to the study, the label for this sample's time point signals: baseline before first vaccination. Vaccinee samples came from UK trials COV001 and COV002, including a single-blind randomized controlled phase 2/3 trial of AZD1222 (ChAdOx1 nCoV-19) in healthy adults. For TCRbeta chain sequencing, PBMC samples were collected from trial participants at day 0 and at day 28 after the second dose. These data originate in a study of T cell responses to AZD1222 COVID-19 vaccine (dated by TCRdb to the early 2020s). In the study overall: AZD1222 recipients given second doses at about 4 weeks or at about 12 weeks were pooled, since spike-specific TCR depth and breadth were not found to differ between the two schedules. Enrollment into the trials was organized by age into subgroups of 18-55, 56-69 and 70-plus years, and those subgroups contained approximately 160, 26 and 62 TCR-sequenced participants, respectively. TCR sequencing covered some 250 trial participants: 207 given two doses of AZD1222 and about 26 given two doses of MenACWY control vaccine.

The CDR3 regions of human TCRbeta chains were subjected to immunosequencing. The paper's processing steps were these. Repertoire TCRs were matched against a reference library of SARS-CoV-2-specific TCRs generated with the MIRA antigen-specificity platform. Breadth was defined as the fraction of unique TCRs that were SARS-CoV-2-associated, and depth was defined as the fraction of total T cells that were SARS-CoV-2-associated. Using the MIRA data, each spike-specific TCR was mapped to the spike region that the TCR reacts to and placed in a CD4 or CD8 class. Log10-transformed breadth and depth values were compared by one-way ANOVA with Sidak's multiple comparisons tests. Sourced from immuneACCESS, this table was stored by TCRdb with only in-frame sequences that have V and J called. A share of the clones is absent; for the studies checked, an unresolved V gene accounts for under half, and the remainder has no known explanation. The DNA gave D and trimming, while V, J and clone size come from that table. The sample profile shows roughly 72,000 clones; roughly 85% of them were found once. The ten largest make up roughly 22% of the sample.

Results and caveats for the whole study, not just this receptor: Participants were mostly white British, with more females than males. The authors suggested clonal diversity may have been underestimated. Spike-specific TCR breadth and depth rose significantly after two AZD1222 doses compared with day 0 and with MenACWY recipients. Conclusions about previously exposed vaccinees are limited, since just a handful of AZD1222 recipients were seropositive for SARS-CoV-2 at baseline. Because no samples from the day 14 peak response were available, repertoires could be characterized only after the peak T cell response. In the small 56-69-year group, the increase in depth fell short of significance, most likely because of low power. The vaccine-associated CD4 TCRs covered the entire spike protein, and the dominant responses fell in regions 160-218 and 743-854. Nearly half of unique spike-specific TCRs reportedly recognized epitopes outside regions mutated in the B.1.351 and B.1.1.7 variants.

Sequenced material: peripheral blood, taken on day 0 of AZD1222 vaccination. The sequence was obtained from an adult in good health.

The DNA reads TGTGCCAGCAGCTTGGTTCTACAGGGAAGCTCCTACAATGAGCAGTTCTTC. It translates as CASSLVLQGSSYNEQFF. The V and J genes are TRBV11-2 and TRBJ2-1; TRBD1 is possibly the D segment (6 matching bases). Trimming removed 3 bases from V and 0 bases from J, leaving 15 bases between the germline ends. In the germline V gene, CDR1 corresponds to SGHAT and CDR2 to FQNNGV. Inclusive of the bounding cysteine and phenylalanine, the CDR3 is 17 residues long. The CDR3 DNA has 51 bases and is translated from base 1.